This T cell receptor beta chain was identified during a study of a mutant IDH1 vaccine in newly diagnosed glioma. Study-wide background: Either 4-6 weeks after radiotherapy alone or alongside temozolomide, vaccination was begun. Standard pretreatment was either radiotherapy, temozolomide, or, for most, radiochemotherapy with temozolomide.

TCRdb's table, derived via immunoSEQ multiplex PCR, lists solely in-frame clones and lacks some. Among about 58,000 clones listed, about 88% were seen once. Described time point: week 5, during vaccination. Each dose delivered 300 ug of mutant IDH1 20-mer peptide subcutaneously with imiquimod. The germline gives CDR1 SEHNR, CDR2 FQNEAQ (reference sequence). Trimming removed 0 bases from V and 5 bases from J, with 1 base in between. There are 11 residues in the CDR3. Comment on this clone: What it binds is unknown.

The V call is TRBV7-9, the J call TRBJ2-5; D remains ambiguous. The receptor was isolated from a woman in her forties or fifties with glioma. The material sequenced was PBMCs, taken from a glioma patient whose treatment included an IDH1 peptide vaccine. The CDR3 DNA sequence: TGTGCCAGCAGCTTAGCGGAGACCCAGTACTTC. This sequence encodes CASSLAETQYF.